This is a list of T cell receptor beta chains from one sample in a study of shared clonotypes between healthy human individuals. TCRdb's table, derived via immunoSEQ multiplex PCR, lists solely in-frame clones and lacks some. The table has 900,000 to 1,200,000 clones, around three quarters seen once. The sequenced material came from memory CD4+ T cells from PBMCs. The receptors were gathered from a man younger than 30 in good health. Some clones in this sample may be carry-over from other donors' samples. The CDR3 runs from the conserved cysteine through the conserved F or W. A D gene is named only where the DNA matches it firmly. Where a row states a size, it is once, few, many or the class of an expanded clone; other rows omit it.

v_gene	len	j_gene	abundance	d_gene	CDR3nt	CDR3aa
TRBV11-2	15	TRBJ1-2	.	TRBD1	TGTGCCAGCAGCTCAAACAGGGGGGGAAACTATGGCTACACCTTC	CASSSNRGGNYGYTF
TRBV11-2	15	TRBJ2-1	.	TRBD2	TGTGCCAGCAGCTTAGTCAGCGGGGGAAACAATGAGCAGTTCTTC	CASSLVSGGNNEQFF
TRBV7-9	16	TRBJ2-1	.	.	TGTGCCAGCAGCTCTATCCAGACTAGGTGGGCCGATGAGCAGTTCTTC	CASSSIQTRWADEQFF
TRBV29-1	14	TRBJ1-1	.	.	TGCAGCGTCCGGGAAAAAATCATGAACACTGAAGCTTTCTTT	CSVREKIMNTEAFF
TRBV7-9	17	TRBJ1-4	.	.	TGTGCCAGCAGCTCCAGAAACCGGAGAACAGCTAATGAAAAACTGTTTTTT	CASSSRNRRTANEKLFF
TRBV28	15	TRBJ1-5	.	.	TGTGCCAGCAGCCCCGTCGGGGGCTGGTCTCAGCCCCAGCATTTT	CASSPVGGWSQPQHF
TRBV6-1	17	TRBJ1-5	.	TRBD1	TGTGCCAGCAGTGAAAATCCGGGACAGGGGGCCAATCAGCCCCAGCATTTT	CASSENPGQGANQPQHF
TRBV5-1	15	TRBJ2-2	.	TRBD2	TGCGCCAGCAGCTCAAGACTAGCGGATACCGGGGAGCTGTTTTTT	CASSSRLADTGELFF
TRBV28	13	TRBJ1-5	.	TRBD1	TGTGCCAGCAGTTTACAGGGGGATCAGCCCCAGCATTTT	CASSLQGDQPQHF
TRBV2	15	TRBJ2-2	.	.	TGTGCCAGCAGATCTTCCGGGAAGGTCACCGGGGAGCTGTTTTTT	CASRSSGKVTGELFF
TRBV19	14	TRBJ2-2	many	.	TGTGCCAGTAGTAAGACACAGGGATCCGGGGAGCTGTTTTTT	CASSKTQGSGELFF
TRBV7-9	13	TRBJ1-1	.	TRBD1	TGTGCCAGCAACAGGGGTATGGACACTGAAGCTTTCTTT	CASNRGMDTEAFF
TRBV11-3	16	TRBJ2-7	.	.	TGTGCCAGCAGCTTCCCCGCCTCTAGAGCGAGCGTCGAGCAGTACTTC	CASSFPASRASVEQYF
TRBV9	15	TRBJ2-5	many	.	TGTGCCAGCAGCGTAGCCGCCGGTAGTGGGGAGACCCAGTACTTC	CASSVAAGSGETQYF
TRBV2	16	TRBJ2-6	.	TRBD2	TGTGCCAGTAAGCGGGAGTTGGACCTGGGGGCCAACGTCCTGACTTTC	CASKRELDLGANVLTF
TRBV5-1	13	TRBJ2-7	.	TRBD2	TGCGCCAGCAGCCTCACCGGGGGGTACGAGCAGTACTTC	CASSLTGGYEQYF
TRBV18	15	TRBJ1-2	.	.	TGTGCCAGCTCACCAAGCGTTGAGGGCACGCAGGGCTACACCTTC	CASSPSVEGTQGYTF
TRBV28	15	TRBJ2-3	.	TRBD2	TGTGCCAGCAGCCCCAGCGGGACCTCCTTTAATACGCAGTATTTT	CASSPSGTSFNTQYF
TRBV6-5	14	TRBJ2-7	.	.	TGTGCCAGCAAATCAGTGGTTTGGGGCCACGAGCAGTACTTC	CASKSVVWGHEQYF
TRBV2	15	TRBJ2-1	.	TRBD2	TGTGCCAGCAGCCGGACTAGCGGGAGGGCCAGTGAGCAGTTCTTC	CASSRTSGRASEQFF
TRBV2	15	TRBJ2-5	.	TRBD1	TGTGCCAGCAGTGATATGGGACAGGCACAAGAGACCCAGTACTTC	CASSDMGQAQETQYF
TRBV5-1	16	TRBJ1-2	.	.	TGCGCCAGCAGCTTTTTGGCTTCTGGGGACAACTATGGCTACACCTTC	CASSFLASGDNYGYTF
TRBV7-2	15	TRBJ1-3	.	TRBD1	TGTGCCAGCAGCATAACAGGGGGCTCTGGAAACACCATATATTTT	CASSITGGSGNTIYF
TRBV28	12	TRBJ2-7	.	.	TGTGCCAGCACGGCCTGGTCTTCCGAGCAGTACTTC	CASTAWSSEQYF
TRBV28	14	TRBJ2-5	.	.	TGTGCCAGCGCGGACCGGAGCGGCCCAAGCACCCAGTACTTC	CASADRSGPSTQYF
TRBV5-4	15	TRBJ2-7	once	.	TGTGCCAGCAGCTTGGGGGCGGGATGGTCTCCCGAGCAGTACTTC	CASSLGAGWSPEQYF
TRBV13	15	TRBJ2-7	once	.	TGTGCCAGCAGCCAAAACCCGACTAGCTCCTACGAGCAGTACTTC	CASSQNPTSSYEQYF
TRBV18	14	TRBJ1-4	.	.	TGTGCCAGCTCACCAAGTTCCGGGAATGAAAAACTGTTTTTT	CASSPSSGNEKLFF
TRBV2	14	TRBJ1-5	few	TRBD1	TGTGCCAGCAGTGAGACAGGGGGTATGCAGCCCCAGCATTTT	CASSETGGMQPQHF
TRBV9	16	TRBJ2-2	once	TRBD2	TGTGCCAGCAGCCTTCGACTAGCGGGAACGGGCGGGGAGCTGTTTTTT	CASSLRLAGTGGELFF
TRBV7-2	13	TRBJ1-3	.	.	TGTGCCAGCAGCTTAGACGCTGGAAACACCATATATTTT	CASSLDAGNTIYF
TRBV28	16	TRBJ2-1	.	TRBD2	TGTGCCAGCAGTTTATGGCGGGGGACTTCCTACAATGAGCAGTTCTTC	CASSLWRGTSYNEQFF
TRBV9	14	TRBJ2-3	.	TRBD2	TGTGCCAGCAGCGTGGGACTAGCGGGAGATACGCAGTATTTT	CASSVGLAGDTQYF
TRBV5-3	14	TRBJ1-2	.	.	TGTGCCAGAAGCCCAGGGTATCATAACTATGGCTACACCTTC	CARSPGYHNYGYTF
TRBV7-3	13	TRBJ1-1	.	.	TGTGCCAGCAGCTTAGGGCGATACACTGAAGCTTTCTTT	CASSLGRYTEAFF
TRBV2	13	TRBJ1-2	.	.	TGTGCCAGGGTGACAGGAGAAGAGCATGGCTACACCTTC	CARVTGEEHGYTF
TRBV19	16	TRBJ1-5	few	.	TGTGCCAGTAGTATCGTGGGGAGGGGCAGCAATCAGCCCCAGCATTTT	CASSIVGRGSNQPQHF
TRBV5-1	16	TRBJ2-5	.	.	TGCGCCAGCATCTACGCTCCGGGAGTTCCCCAAGAGACCCAGTACTTC	CASIYAPGVPQETQYF
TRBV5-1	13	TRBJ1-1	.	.	TGCGCCAGCAGCTTGGTTACCCGGGCTGAAGCTTTCTTT	CASSLVTRAEAFF
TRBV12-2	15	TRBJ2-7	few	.	TGTGCAAGTCGCTTACGACTAGCGGGGGAATACGAGCAGTACTTC	CASRLRLAGEYEQYF
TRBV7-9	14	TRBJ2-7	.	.	TGTGCCAGCAGCTTAGCCCCGGAGTCCTACGAGCAGTACTTC	CASSLAPESYEQYF
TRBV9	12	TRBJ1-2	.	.	TGTGCCAGCAGCGCCGGGACGTATGGCTACACCTTC	CASSAGTYGYTF
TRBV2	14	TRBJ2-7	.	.	TGTGCCAGCAGTGAACAGGGAGTGGGCTACGAGCAGTACTTC	CASSEQGVGYEQYF
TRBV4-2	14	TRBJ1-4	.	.	TGTGCCAGCAGCGGGGAGGATGGGGATGAAAAACTGTTTTTT	CASSGEDGDEKLFF
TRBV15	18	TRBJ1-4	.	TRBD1	TGTGCCACCAGCAGAGACCCGGGACAGGCGACAACTAATGAAAAACTGTTTTTT	CATSRDPGQATTNEKLFF
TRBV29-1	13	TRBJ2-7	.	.	TGCAGCGTTGTGGGGGTTAGCTCCTACGAGCAGTACTTC	CSVVGVSSYEQYF
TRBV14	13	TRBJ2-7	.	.	TGTGCCAGCAGCCATTCCCGGGGTGCCAAGCAGTACTTC	CASSHSRGAKQYF
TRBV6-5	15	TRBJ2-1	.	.	TGTGCCAGCAAGAAGTTAGGTCTAGGCGAGGGTGAGCAGTTCTTC	CASKKLGLGEGEQFF
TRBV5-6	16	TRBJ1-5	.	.	TGTGCCAGCAGCTTGGCCGGGCAGGGTGACAATCAGCCCCAGCATTTT	CASSLAGQGDNQPQHF
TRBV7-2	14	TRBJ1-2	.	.	TGTGCCAGCAGCTCTCAATCAGCCGACTATGGCTACACCTTC	CASSSQSADYGYTF
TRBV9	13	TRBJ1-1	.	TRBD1	TGTGCCAGCAGCCCTACGGGTAGACAGGGGGCTTTCTTT	CASSPTGRQGAFF
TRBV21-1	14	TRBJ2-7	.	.	TGTGCCAGCACCACAAAGAACCGCTACGCCGAGCAGTACTTC	CASTTKNRYAEQYF
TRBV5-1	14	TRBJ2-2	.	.	TGCGCCAGCAGTCCCAGGGATGTCACCGGGGAGCTGTTTTTT	CASSPRDVTGELFF